Presented here are 26 T cell receptor beta chains from one specimen sequenced in a study of shared clonotypes between healthy human individuals. The repertoire was sequenced with immunoSEQ multiplex PCR; TCRdb's copy has only in-frame clones and lacks some. This sample has 2 million or so clones, with roughly 95% found just once. Naive CD8 cells, CD45RO-negative and positively selected for CCR7, excluded terminally differentiated effector memory CD45RA+ cells. Material: naive CD8+ T cells sorted from blood. All receptors derive from a man aged 18 to 29 in good health.

This chain connects TRBV4-3 to TRBJ2-1; possibly TRBD2 for D (6 bases). The CDR3 has 15 residues. Germline V gene sequence: CDR1 LGHNA, CDR2 YSLEER. V lost 2 bases to trimming and J lost 4 bases, with 12 bases between them. The CDR3, as DNA: TGCGCCAGCAGCCAACTCGCGGCGGGGTACAATGAGCAGTTCTTC. It specifies CASSQLAAGYNEQFF.

The CDR3 loop is CASSSDSGTEAFF. The CDR3 region has the DNA TGTGCCAGCAGTTCGGACAGTGGGACTGAAGCTTTCTTT. The rearrangement links TRBV9 to TRBJ1-1, with D perhaps matching TRBD1 (6 bases). The V end was cut by 5 bases, the J end by 5 bases, with 13 bases between. In germline, CDR1 is SGDLS, CDR2 YYNGEE. The CDR3 has 13 residues.

The chain carries TRBV9 and TRBJ1-2; D gene unclear. The germline CDR1 and CDR2 sequences are SGDLS and YYNGEE. V was cut by 4 bases and J by 2 bases, with 12 bases left in between. The CDR3 runs 14 residues. The CDR3 spells CASSTDTDNYGYTF. Written as DNA, the CDR3 is TGTGCCAGCAGCACAGACACTGACAACTATGGCTACACCTTC.

Here the CDR3 DNA reads TGTGCCTGGAGTTTTCCGGAAGGACAGTTTGGGACCCAGTACTTC. Encoded protein: CAWSFPEGQFGTQYF. This chain links TRBV30 with TRBJ2-5; TRBD1 is a possible D gene (6 bases). Trimming pared 2 bases from V and 7 bases from J, leaving 20 bases between. This CDR3 region has 15 residues. The germline V gene has CDR1 GTSNPN and CDR2 SVGIG (reference sequence).

The V call is TRBV19, the J call TRBJ1-1; 8 bases line up with TRBD1. The CDR3 extends over 15 amino acids. Per the germline V gene, CDR1 is LNHDA and CDR2 is SQIVND (reference sequence). V shed 4 bases and J 5 bases; nucleotides not matched to a gene: 9. CDR3 amino acids: CASSTLTGAPTEAFF. CDR3 nucleotide sequence: TGTGCCAGTAGTACCCTGACAGGGGCGCCGACTGAAGCTTTCTTT.

The chain combines TRBV7-3 with TRBJ2-5; either TRBD1 or TRBD2 may fit D (7 bases each). The CDR3 totals 15 residues. CDR1 and CDR2 (germline): SGHTA, FQGTGA. Trimming cost V 2 bases and J 4 bases, with 14 bases left between them. This chain's CDR3 is CASSLLPGGVETQYF. CDR3 nucleotide sequence: TGTGCCAGCAGCTTACTCCCAGGGGGGGTAGAGACCCAGTACTTC.

The J gene is TRBJ2-2, the V gene TRBV2; TRBD1 is a possible D gene (5 bases). Per germline, CDR1 SNHLY and CDR2 FYNNEI. Trimming left V 7 bases short and J 2 bases short, with 8 bases between. CDR3 length: 13 amino acids. The CDR3 sequence is CASKTENTGELFF. For the CDR3, the DNA is TGTGCCAGCAAGACAGAAAACACCGGGGAGCTGTTTTTT.

This clone was seen just once. The gene calls are TRBV5-4 and TRBJ1-2; no definite D call. This CDR3 is 12 amino acids long. CDR1 is SGHNT and CDR2 is YYREEE in the germline V gene (reference sequence). V lost 4 bases, J lost 6 bases, and 10 bases lay in between. CDR3: CASSVGGNGYTF. CDR3 DNA sequence: TGTGCCAGCAGCGTCGGAGGAAATGGCTACACCTTC. Looking up the rest from reference TRBV5-4 and TRBJ1-2 gives the full variable domain: ETGVTQSPTHLIKTRGQQVTLRCSSQSGHNTVSWYQQALGQGPQFIFQYYREEENGRGNFPPRFSGLQFPNYSSELNVNALELDDSALYLCASSVGGNGYTFGSGTRLTVV.

This clone has just a few counts. Within the sample, other DNA sequences also encode this same CDR3. This sequence joins TRBV5-1 and TRBJ2-7; D gene unclear. Deletions cut 0 bases from V and 7 bases from J, with 11 bases between. The CDR3 is 13 amino acids. Germline V lookup: CDR1 SGHRS, CDR2 YFSETQ. The DNA of the CDR3 is TGCGCCAGCAGCTTGGCCGCAGGCGGAGAGCAGTACTTC. Its translation is CASSLAAGGEQYF.

The rearrangement uses TRBV4-1 and TRBJ2-7; 11 bases agree with TRBD2. Germline V gene sequence: CDR1 MGHRA, CDR2 YSYEKL. J gave up 4 bases and V 5 bases, and 10 bases lay outside the gene matches. This CDR3 region has 16 residues. CDR3 amino acids: CASSELAGANPYEQYF. The CDR3 DNA sequence: TGCGCCAGCAGCGAACTAGCGGGAGCCAATCCTTACGAGCAGTACTTC.

The rearrangement uses TRBV5-1 and TRBJ1-6; D call uncertain. Germline V lookup: CDR1 SGHRS, CDR2 YFSETQ. This CDR3 has 17 amino acids. The V and J ends lost 0 bases and 0 bases respectively, with 10 bases between them. CDR3 loop: CASSLGIESSYNSPLHF. Written as DNA, the CDR3 is TGCGCCAGCAGCTTGGGTATCGAAAGCTCCTATAATTCACCCCTCCACTTT.

This clone was found once. The CDR3 loop reads CASSLIGSGQSNEQFF. DNA for the CDR3: TGTGCCAGCAGTTTAATCGGTAGCGGTCAATCCAATGAGCAGTTCTTC. The chain links TRBV28 to TRBJ2-1; D is perhaps TRBD2 (6 bases). V was clipped by 2 bases and J by 6 bases, with 17 bases between them. In germline, CDR1 is MDHEN, CDR2 SYDVKM. The CDR3 is made up of 16 amino acids.

About this clone itself: Distinct nucleotide sequences in the sample also encode this CDR3. V usage is TRBV6-6 and J usage is TRBJ2-7, with TRBD2 as a possible D gene (6 bases). This CDR3 has 13 amino acids. V lost 3 bases to trimming and J lost 1 base, with 7 bases between them. In germline, CDR1 is MNHNY, CDR2 SVGAGI (reference sequence). CDR3 region: CASSYGGSYEQYF. In DNA form, the CDR3 reads TGTGCCAGCAGTTATGGGGGGTCCTACGAGCAGTACTTC.

This chain links TRBV4-1 with TRBJ2-7, with 9 bases aligning to TRBD2. CDR1 MGHRA and CDR2 YSYEKL come from the germline V gene. The ends lost 2 bases at V and 4 bases at J; junction bases unmatched: 6. There are 15 residues in the CDR3. This CDR3 is CASSQNPAGGYEQYF. The CDR3 DNA is TGCGCCAGCAGCCAAAACCCAGCGGGGGGTTACGAGCAGTACTTC.

This clone has only one observation. The chain has TRBV14 and TRBJ2-3; D ambiguous. V lost 3 bases and J lost 6, with 19 bases in between. Per germline, CDR1 SGHDN and CDR2 FVKESK. The CDR3 has 16 amino acids. CDR3 sequence reads: CASSHREVVRQDTQYF. Here the CDR3 DNA reads TGTGCCAGCAGCCACAGAGAAGTAGTCCGGCAGGATACGCAGTATTTT.

Remarks on this clone: The sample has other DNA sequences that encode this CDR3 too. J is TRBJ2-7 and V is TRBV9; the D is unclear. V lost 1 base and J 4 bases, leaving 9 bases between the germline ends. This CDR3 spans 13 amino acids. CDR1 and CDR2 from the germline V gene are SGDLS and YYNGEE. The CDR3 is CASSVRGGYEQYF. CDR3 sequence (DNA): TGTGCCAGCAGCGTACGTGGTGGGTACGAGCAGTACTTC.

In this sample, this clone turned up a few times. The V gene is TRBV27, the J gene TRBJ2-7; the match to TRBD2 covers 15 bases. This CDR3 is 15 amino acids long. Germline CDR1 reads MNHEY; CDR2 reads SMNVEV (reference sequence). V lost 5 bases to trimming and J lost 9 bases; unmatched junction nucleotides: 8. The CDR3: CASSLSGLAGGPQYF. The CDR3 DNA reads as TGTGCCAGCAGTCTTTCGGGACTAGCGGGAGGACCGCAGTACTTC.

The V gene is TRBV27, the J gene TRBJ1-2, with TRBD1 as a possible D gene (5 bases). Trimming left V 2 bases short and J 7 bases short, with 11 bases between. The germline V gene encodes CDR1 MNHEY and CDR2 SMNVEV (reference sequence). This CDR3 region has 13 residues. This chain's CDR3 is CASSLGAGTGYTF. DNA of the CDR3: TGTGCCAGCAGTTTAGGAGCAGGGACTGGCTACACCTTC.

CDR3 nucleotides: TGTGCCAGCAGTGTCCCGGGACAGGGGCCGAACACTGAAGCTTTCTTT. Amino acids: CASSVPGQGPNTEAFF. The J gene is TRBJ1-1, the V gene TRBV2, with 10 bases that match TRBD1. V lost 4 bases to trimming and J lost 1 base; unmatched junction nucleotides: 6. Per germline, CDR1 SNHLY and CDR2 FYNNEI. This CDR3 contains 16 residues.

The chain joins TRBV11-2 to TRBJ2-7, with TRBD2 matching over 11 bases. The germline CDR1 and CDR2 sequences are SGHAT and FQNNGV. The CDR3 length is 18 residues. The trim removed 4 bases at V and 3 bases at J, leaving 14 bases unmatched. The CDR3: CASSSSKLAGVYNYEQYF. The CDR3 DNA reads TGTGCCAGCAGCTCCTCTAAACTAGCGGGGGTATACAACTACGAGCAGTACTTC.

The chain combines TRBV5-6 with TRBJ2-5; TRBD2 aligns across 7 bases. Germline V CDR1 and CDR2: SGHDT, YYEEEE. This CDR3 is built from 15 residues. J lost 5 bases, V lost 3 bases, and 10 bases had no gene match. CDR3 protein: CASSYGTTTRETQYF. The CDR3 bases are TGTGCCAGCAGCTACGGGACTACCACTAGGGAGACCCAGTACTTC. The entire variable domain, with the rest obtained from reference TRBV5-6 and TRBJ2-5, is as follows: DAGVTQSPTHLIKTRGQQVTLRCSPKSGHDTVSWYQQALGQGPQFIFQYYEEEERQRGNFPDRFSGHQFPNYSSELNVNALLLGDSALYLCASSYGTTTRETQYFGPGTRLLVL.

The gene calls are TRBV19 and TRBJ1-1, with D uncertain. The V and J ends lost 5 bases and 2 bases respectively, with 9 bases between them. Germline V CDR1 and CDR2: LNHDA, SQIVND (reference sequence). This CDR3 region has 13 residues. The CDR3 DNA is TGTGCCAGTAGTTATAAGATAAACACTGAAGCTTTCTTT. Translation: CASSYKINTEAFF.

The rearrangement joins TRBV6-1 to TRBJ2-1; 10 bases align to TRBD2. Looked up from germline, CDR1 is MNHNS and CDR2 is SASEGT. The CDR3 contains 16 residues. The V and J ends lost 0 bases and 2 bases, in that order; junction bases with no gene match: 1. In nucleotides, the CDR3 is TGTGCCAGCAGTGAAGCTAGCGGGAGGCCCTACAATGAGCAGTTCTTC. Encoded protein: CASSEASGRPYNEQFF.

This clone was detected only a few times. This chain links TRBV1 with TRBJ2-7; the D call TRBD2 from the table was never checked on the DNA. TRBV1 is termed a pseudogene. The CDR3 has 16 amino acids. The CDR3 loop is CTSSQTTSGLSYEQYF. CDR3 bases: TGCACCAGCAGCCAGACGACTAGCGGTCTCTCCTACGAGCAGTACTTC.

The genes are TRBV7-9 and TRBJ2-2, with TRBD1 as a possible D gene (5 bases). Germline assignment: CDR1 SEHNR and CDR2 FQNEAQ (reference sequence). V gave up 5 bases and J gave up 3 bases, with 13 bases separating them. CDR3 length: 15 residues. The CDR3: CASSPPGIDTGELFF. The CDR3 DNA reads as TGTGCCAGCAGCCCACCAGGGATAGACACCGGGGAGCTGTTTTTT.

The chain joins TRBV23-1 to TRBJ1-5, with a weak D call TRBD1 (5 bases). TRBV23-1 is recorded as an ORF, its role being uncertain. The CDR3 runs 19 residues. Trimming cost V 0 bases and J 0 bases, with 18 bases left between them. The CDR3 is CASSQSWTSNPYSNQPQHF. The DNA of the CDR3 is TGCGCCAGCAGTCAATCGTGGACATCGAACCCTTATAGCAATCAGCCCCAGCATTTT.